These 25 T cell receptor beta chains share one sample of origin, sequenced in a study of lymphopenia after photon versus proton radiotherapy. This table comes from immunoSEQ multiplex PCR, and its TCRdb copy is limited to in-frame clones, with some not included. The table lists 20,000 to 25,000 clones, 85% of them singletons. Sample: peripheral blood, taken from a patient treated with photon-based radiotherapy. These receptors were taken from a man aged 55 to 70 with pancreatic cancer.

V and J are TRBV9 and TRBJ1-2, with TRBD1 identical over 8 bases. The germline V gene encodes CDR1 SGDLS and CDR2 YYNGEE. The trim removed 8 bases at V and 3 bases at J, leaving 9 bases unmatched. CDR3 length equals 14 residues. The CDR3 loop reads CASKRGQADYGYTF. CDR3 DNA: TGTGCCAGTAAGAGGGGACAGGCCGACTATGGCTACACCTTC.

The chain joins TRBV30 to TRBJ1-1, with 10 nucleotides matching TRBD1. Germline trimming cut 5 bases from V and 4 bases from J; bases unmatched to any gene: 7. The CDR3 spans 14 residues. Germline-derived CDR1 and CDR2 are GTSNPN and SVGIG (reference sequence). CDR3 residues: CAWDRGRVSTEAFF. CDR3 in DNA: TGTGCCTGGGACAGGGGGCGCGTTTCCACTGAAGCTTTCTTT.

This sequence joins TRBV4-2 and TRBJ1-1; possible D gene TRBD1, 5 bases. Looked up from germline, CDR1 is LGHNA and CDR2 is YNFKEQ. V shed 1 base and J shed 5 bases, with 14 bases lying between them. The CDR3 is made up of 15 amino acids. CDR3: CASSQVSSGGTEAFF. The CDR3 nucleotides read TGTGCCAGCAGCCAAGTATCATCGGGGGGGACTGAAGCTTTCTTT.

The CDR3 nucleotides are TGTGCCAGCAGCTTGGTGCGTTCCTTTTTTAATACCGAAAAACTGTTTTTT. Protein product: CASSLVRSFFNTEKLFF. V usage is TRBV5-8 and J usage is TRBJ1-4, with D hard to call. The germline V gene encodes CDR1 SGHTS and CDR2 YDEGEE. The CDR3 spans 17 residues. Trimming pared 0 bases from V and 8 bases from J, leaving 20 bases between.

The genes are TRBV7-6 and TRBJ1-6; D uncertain. V lost 4 bases to trimming and J lost 7 bases, with 8 bases between them. Looked up from germline, CDR1 is SGHVS and CDR2 is FNYEAQ. The CDR3 runs to 13 residues. The CDR3 DNA sequence: TGTGCCAGCAGCTCGGATGTCAATTCACCCCTCCACTTT. As protein: CASSSDVNSPLHF.

This clone was counted a single time. The V call is TRBV5-1, the J call TRBJ2-1; possibly TRBD2 for D (7 bases). Germline CDR1 and CDR2: SGHRS and YFSETQ. The CDR3 is 15 amino acids. V was trimmed by 4 bases and J by 1 base, leaving 12 bases between them. CDR3 residues: CASSIQGGSYNEQFF. CDR3 DNA: TGCGCCAGCAGCATACAGGGAGGGTCCTACAATGAGCAGTTCTTC.

This clone was seen just once. The V gene is TRBV6-5, the J gene TRBJ1-4; the D is unclear. The germline V gene encodes CDR1 MNHEY and CDR2 SVGAGI. The CDR3 runs to 15 residues. V lost 5 bases, J lost 0 bases, and 10 bases lay in between. The CDR3 nucleotides are TGTGCCAGCAGTGGGTCAGTTCCAACTAATGAAAAACTGTTTTTT. Amino acid sequence: CASSGSVPTNEKLFF.

With respect to this clone: At one boundary the junction diverges from the germline segment, which might be a read error. The V gene is TRBV5-6, the J gene TRBJ2-7; D may be TRBD1 or TRBD2 (5 bases each). Looked up from germline, CDR1 is SGHDT and CDR2 is YYEEEE. This CDR3 region has 12 residues. The CDR3 region is CAGRGTNYEQYF. CDR3 sequence (DNA): TGTGCCGGCAGAGGGACGAACTACGAGCAGTACTTC.

V gene TRBV9 combines with J gene TRBJ2-6; D is unresolved. The CDR3 is 15 residues long. The V and J ends lost 0 bases and 1 base respectively, with 5 bases between them. Germline values: CDR1 SGDLS, CDR2 YYNGEE. CDR3 residues: CASSVVGSGANVLTF. Here the CDR3 DNA reads TGTGCCAGCAGCGTAGTGGGATCTGGGGCCAACGTCCTGACTTTC.

J is TRBJ2-5 and V is TRBV6-5; 8 bases align to TRBD2. Looked up from germline, CDR1 is MNHEY and CDR2 is SVGAGI. Trimming cost V 4 bases and J 1 base; bases outside gene matches: 2. There are 14 residues in the CDR3. CDR3 residues: CASSSAGGQETQYF. CDR3 DNA: TGTGCCAGCAGTTCCGCGGGGGGCCAAGAGACCCAGTACTTC.

In the case of this clone: One junction end does not reproduce the germline sequence, and a read error may be involved. This sample includes further DNA sequences coding for the same CDR3. The chain carries TRBV19 and TRBJ2-7, with 11 bases matching TRBD1. CDR3 length: 15 amino acids. Germline V gene lookup returns CDR1 LNHDA and CDR2 SQIVND (reference sequence). The CDR3 reads CASSIGTGGVYEQYF. CDR3 DNA: TGCGCCAGTAGTATTGGGACAGGGGGGGTCTACGAGCAGTACTTC.

The chain couples TRBV19 to TRBJ1-5; no reliable D call. The V end was cut by 3 bases, the J end by 2 bases, with 17 bases between. Germline V gene data show CDR1 as LNHDA and CDR2 as SQIVND (reference sequence). The length of the CDR3 is 17 residues. CDR3 in amino acids: CASSIPGPYVGNQPQHF. CDR3 coding DNA: TGTGCCAGTAGTATCCCGGGCCCGTATGTCGGCAATCAGCCCCAGCATTTT.

The chain carries TRBV6-5 and TRBJ1-2; D is uncertain. V dropped 4 bases and J dropped 2 bases, with 14 bases sitting between them. Looked up from germline, CDR1 is MNHEY and CDR2 is SVGAGI. This CDR3 is built from 15 residues. CDR3 sequence (DNA): TGTGCCAGCAGTTTCAGTCTGACACAAAACTATGGCTACACCTTC. Its protein product is CASSFSLTQNYGYTF.

The chain recombines TRBV5-4 with TRBJ2-6, with D hard to call. V was pared by 6 bases and J by 5 bases, with 21 bases between. This CDR3 has 17 amino acids. The germline V gene encodes CDR1 SGHNT and CDR2 YYREEE (reference sequence). CDR3 sequence (DNA): TGTGCCAGCATTGACTCCACCAGACAAAGTCGGGCCAACGTCCTGACTTTC. Translating it yields CASIDSTRQSRANVLTF.

The gene calls are TRBV5-1 and TRBJ1-6; TRBD1 might be the D (6 bases). Germline V gene data show CDR1 as SGHRS and CDR2 as YFSETQ. Trimming cost V 9 bases and J 13 bases, with 20 bases left between them. The CDR3 sequence is 13 residues long. CDR3 DNA sequence: TGCGCCACCTCTCAGGGGCCGTTAAACCCCCTCCACTTT. It translates to CATSQGPLNPLHF.

The gene calls are TRBV6-6 and TRBJ1-1; D unclear. V gave up 7 bases and J gave up 0 bases, with 9 bases separating them. The CDR3 runs 13 residues. Germline assignment: CDR1 MNHNY and CDR2 SVGAGI (reference sequence). CDR3 nucleotides: TGTGCCAGCACAAGGGCTCTGAACACTGAAGCTTTCTTT. Protein: CASTRALNTEAFF.

The chain carries TRBV11-2 and TRBJ2-1; D not certain. V lost 5 bases and J 2 bases, leaving 16 bases between the germline ends. The germline CDR1 and CDR2 sequences are SGHAT and FQNNGV. This CDR3 region has 16 residues. The CDR3 here is CASSRLSNPTYNEQFF. The CDR3 nucleotides are TGTGCCAGCAGCAGGCTCAGTAACCCAACCTACAATGAGCAGTTCTTC.

This clone was picked up a small number of times. The chain carries TRBV9 and TRBJ2-5; D not certain. The CDR3 runs 13 residues. V was cut by 2 bases and J by 3 bases, with 8 bases left in between. Per the germline V gene, CDR1 is SGDLS and CDR2 is YYNGEE. The CDR3 reads CASSVRSEETQYF. CDR3 nucleotides: TGTGCCAGCAGCGTGCGAAGTGAAGAGACCCAGTACTTC.

The table lists this clone with a few counts. The chain has TRBV7-6 and TRBJ1-6; the D gene is possibly TRBD1 (5 bases). The V end lost 1 base, the J end lost 9 bases, and 13 bases lay between the germline ends. This CDR3 spans 15 amino acids. The germline V gene encodes CDR1 SGHVS and CDR2 FNYEAQ. CDR3 protein: CASSLGREGVSPLHF. Written as DNA, the CDR3 is TGTGCCAGCAGCTTAGGCAGGGAAGGTGTTTCACCCCTCCACTTT.

V gene TRBV5-4 combines with J gene TRBJ2-7; 7 bases match TRBD1. Unmatched junction bases numbered 7, after V lost 4 bases and J lost 0 bases. CDR3 length: 15 amino acids. The germline V gene encodes CDR1 SGHNT and CDR2 YYREEE (reference sequence). CDR3 sequence (DNA): TGTGCCAGCAGCCCCCCCGGGACAGCCTCCTACGAGCAGTACTTC. Translated: CASSPPGTASYEQYF.

The genes are TRBV9 and TRBJ2-1, with a tentative D call TRBD2 (7 bases). Germline lookup yields CDR1 SGDLS and CDR2 YYNGEE. The CDR3 totals 15 residues. V lost 3 bases, J lost 5 bases, and 15 bases lay in between. In DNA, the CDR3 is TGTGCCAGCAGCGCCCGGGGGGCCAGGGACAATGAGCAGTTCTTC. It encodes CASSARGARDNEQFF. The complete variable domain, with remaining parts taken from reference TRBV9 and TRBJ2-1, reads DSGVTQTPKHLITATGQRVTLRCSPRSGDLSVYWYQQSLDQGLQFLIQYYNGEERAKGNILERFSAQQFPDLHSELNLSSLELGDSALYFCASSARGARDNEQFFGPGTRLTVL.

This clone has only one observation. This sequence joins TRBV25-1 and TRBJ1-5; 7 nucleotides align to TRBD1. Germline V lookup: CDR1 MGHDK, CDR2 SYGVNS. The junction had 1 base not matched to a gene; V was cut back by 6 bases and J by 2 bases. The CDR3 loop spans 13 amino acids. In DNA form, the CDR3 reads TGTGCCAGCAGCGGACAGGGCAATCAGCCCCAGCATTTT. It specifies CASSGQGNQPQHF.

The chain is built from TRBV5-5 and TRBJ2-1; D not certain. Trimming shortened V by 1 base and J by 4 bases, and 6 bases separated the two germline ends. The CDR3 extends over 13 amino acids. Germline CDR1 reads SGHKS; CDR2 reads YYEKEE (reference sequence). CDR3 residues: CASSLHQYNEQFF. CDR3 in DNA: TGTGCCAGCAGCTTGCACCAATACAATGAGCAGTTCTTC.

CDR3 sequence: CSAVEGYQFF. DNA for the CDR3: TGCAGTGCCGTCGAGGGCTACCAGTTCTTC. J is TRBJ2-1 and V is TRBV20-1; maybe TRBD2 (5 bases). CDR3 length: 10 amino acids. V was cut by 6 bases and J by 13 bases, with 13 bases left in between. The germline gives CDR1 DFQATT, CDR2 SNEGSKA (reference sequence).

V gene TRBV9 combines with J gene TRBJ1-2, with TRBD1 identical over 10 bases. After removal of 0 bases from V and 7 bases from J, the junction contained 0 bases not matched to a gene. This CDR3 comprises 13 residues. Germline values: CDR1 SGDLS, CDR2 YYNGEE. This CDR3 reads CASSVGTGGGYTF. The CDR3 coding sequence is TGTGCCAGCAGCGTAGGGACAGGGGGTGGCTACACCTTC.